The source of this TCR beta chain is a study of T cell changes during pregnancy in multiple sclerosis. Sequencing was performed with immunoSEQ multiplex PCR; in TCRdb, only in-frame clones are kept and a portion is missing. Of tens of thousands of clones in the sample, 85% to 95% were seen once. The CDR3 is made up of 13 amino acids. Trimming removed 4 bases at V and 0 bases at J, with 7 bases between. CDR1 is MNHEY, CDR2 SVGAGI, per germline. The TCR comes from a female donor with multiple sclerosis, enrolled in a pregnancy study. The sample here was CD4+ T cells from peripheral blood mononuclear cells, taken in the third trimester of pregnancy. This rearrangement joins TRBV6-5 to TRBJ2-7, with D unresolved. The CDR3 nucleotides read TGTGCCAGCAGTTCTCCGGGCTCCTACGAGCAGTACTTC. Amino acid sequence: CASSSPGSYEQYF.